This T cell receptor (beta chain) is from a study of human T cells and chemical hapten exposure. Study details: In the sensitization step, 2% DPC was placed on about 2 cm by about 2 cm of upper inner arm skin. Mostly female, the patients presented with alopecia areata, totalis or universalis.

Specified time point: pre-sensitization, week 0. Treatment indicated: therapeutic diphenylcyclopropenone sensitization with weekly scalp DPC. Whole blood, unfractionated, served as the material for total RNA extraction. It was the library that attached unique molecular identifiers to individual cDNA molecules. TCRdb passed the RACE reads through MiXCR, listing each CDR3 protein once. In the table there are approximately 50,000 distinct CDR3 sequences, approximately 9.6% of which are singletons. Broader study findings: There was alopecia in the donors, so their immune response may differ from that of healthy people.

Worth noting for this clonotype: As yet, its antigen is unknown.

This sequence was found in a woman aged 25 to 39 with alopecia areata. Some clones in this sample may be carry-over from other donors' samples. Material: whole blood, obtained in connection with sensitization to the hapten diphenylcyclopropenone (DPC).

CDR3 in amino acids: CASSEEGAGVTYNEQFF. The CDR3 nucleotides read TGTGCCAGCAGTGAGGAGGGGGCGGGGGTGACCTACAATGAGCAGTTCTTC. The chain carries TRBV2 and TRBJ2-1; either TRBD1 or TRBD2 may fit D (7 bases each). Germline V gene sequence: CDR1 SNHLY, CDR2 FYNNEI. Trimming shortened V by 3 bases and J by 2 bases, and 17 bases separated the two germline ends. The CDR3 runs 17 residues.